The source of this T cell receptor (beta chain) is a study of blood T cell repertoires in COVID-19. Overall study: Sites in the United States, Italy and Spain provided acute and convalescent COVID-19 samples. T cells, B-cell-depleted T cells, or PBMCs supplied cDNA or gDNA.

This CDR3 is 14 amino acids long. V lost 4 bases and J lost 4, with 13 bases in between. In germline, CDR1 is LNHDA, CDR2 SQIVND (reference sequence). In the source study's methods: Amplification of reference gene primers provided the estimated nucleated cell counts. Only in-frame clones appear in the TCRdb table, and some are missing; sequencing was by immunoSEQ multiplex PCR. That table is the source of V, J and clone size, and D and trimming were worked out from the DNA. The sample lists tens of thousands of clones; approximately 80% were seen once. The chain employs TRBV19 and TRBJ1-1; D gene ambiguous. Source material: peripheral blood. This receptor was identified in a man aged 55 to 70 with acute or convalescent COVID-19. The CDR3 DNA reads as TGTGCCAGTAGTAGCGGGGTTGTTGGCACTGAAGCTTTCTTT. This gives the protein CASSSGVVGTEAFF.